The sequence of this TCR beta chain was determined in a study of cytomegalovirus exposure and HLA in healthy donors. The PCR used 60 Vbeta and 13 Jbeta primers. Using immunoSEQ multiplex PCR, the repertoire was profiled, and TCRdb retains in-frame clones only, with some absent. The sample includes 150,000 to 200,000 clones, roughly 82% seen only once; the top ten take nearly 6.5%. Trimming removed 6 bases from V and 6 bases from J; junction bases left unmatched: 5. CDR1 MNHNS and CDR2 SASEGT come from the germline V gene. CDR3 length equals 14 residues. Study-level points and caveats: Near-uniform donor sequencing depth was presumed by presence/absence analyses. In a later analysis, V- and J-gene trimming of beta chains associated with a DCLRE1C missense variant, replicated independently.

A word on this clone: Its specificity is not known.

The clonotype was recovered from a man in his fifties in good health and CMV-seropositive. V is TRBV6-1 and J is TRBJ1-2, with 12 bases aligning to TRBD1. The sample was PBMCs. CDR3 amino acids: CASRGTGGQDGYTF. CDR3 nucleotides: TGTGCCAGCAGGGGGACAGGGGGCCAAGATGGCTACACCTTC.